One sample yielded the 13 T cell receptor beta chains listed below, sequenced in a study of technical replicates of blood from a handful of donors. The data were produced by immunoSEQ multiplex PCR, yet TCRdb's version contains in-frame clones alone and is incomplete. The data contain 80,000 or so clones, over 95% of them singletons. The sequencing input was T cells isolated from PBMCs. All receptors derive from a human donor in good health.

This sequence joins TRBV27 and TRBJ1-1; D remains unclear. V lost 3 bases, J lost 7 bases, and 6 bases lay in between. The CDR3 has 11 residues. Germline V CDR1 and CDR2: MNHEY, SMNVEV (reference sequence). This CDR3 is CASSFGLEAFF. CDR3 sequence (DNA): TGTGCCAGCAGTTTTGGGCTTGAAGCTTTCTTT.

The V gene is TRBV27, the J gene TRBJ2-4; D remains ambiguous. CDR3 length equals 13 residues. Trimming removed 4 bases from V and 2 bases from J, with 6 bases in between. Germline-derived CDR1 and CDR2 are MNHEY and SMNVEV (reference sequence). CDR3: CASSYSSKNIQYF. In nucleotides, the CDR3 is TGTGCCAGCAGTTACAGTTCCAAAAACATTCAGTACTTC.

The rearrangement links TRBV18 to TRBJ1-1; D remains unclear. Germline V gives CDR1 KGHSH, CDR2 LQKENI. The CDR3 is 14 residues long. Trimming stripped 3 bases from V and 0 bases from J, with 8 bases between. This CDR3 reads CASSPGHLNTEAFF. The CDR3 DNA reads TGTGCCAGCTCACCGGGCCATTTGAACACTGAAGCTTTCTTT.

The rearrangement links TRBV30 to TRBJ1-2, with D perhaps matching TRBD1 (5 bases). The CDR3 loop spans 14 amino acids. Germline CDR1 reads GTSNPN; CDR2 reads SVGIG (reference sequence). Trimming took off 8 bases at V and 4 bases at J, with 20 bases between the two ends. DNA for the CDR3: TGTGCCGGGCAAGATACAGGTTTTCTCTATGGCTACACCTTC. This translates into CAGQDTGFLYGYTF.

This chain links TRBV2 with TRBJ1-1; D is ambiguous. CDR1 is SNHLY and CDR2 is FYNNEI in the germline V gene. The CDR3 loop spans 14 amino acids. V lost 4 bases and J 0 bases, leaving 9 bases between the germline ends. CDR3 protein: CASSALTMNTEAFF. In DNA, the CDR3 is TGTGCCAGCAGTGCCTTGACTATGAACACTGAAGCTTTCTTT.

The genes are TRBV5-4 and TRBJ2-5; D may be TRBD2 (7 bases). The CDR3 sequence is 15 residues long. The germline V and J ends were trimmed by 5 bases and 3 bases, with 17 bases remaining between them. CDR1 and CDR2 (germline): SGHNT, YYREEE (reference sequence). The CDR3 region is CASRTRSGTKETQYF. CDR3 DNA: TGTGCCAGCAGGACTAGGAGCGGGACAAAAGAGACCCAGTACTTC.

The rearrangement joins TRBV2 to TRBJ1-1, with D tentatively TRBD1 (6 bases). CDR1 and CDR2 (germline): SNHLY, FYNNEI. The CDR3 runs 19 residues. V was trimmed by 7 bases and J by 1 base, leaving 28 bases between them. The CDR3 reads CASTRSNTGTPRGNTEAFF. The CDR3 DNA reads TGTGCCAGCACCCGATCTAATACAGGGACCCCGAGAGGGAACACTGAAGCTTTCTTT.

CDR3 loop: CASSFWGGMNTEAFF. The DNA of the CDR3 is TGTGCCAGCAGTTTTTGGGGAGGCATGAACACTGAAGCTTTCTTT. V gene TRBV6-6 combines with J gene TRBJ1-1; D uncertain. The CDR3 has 15 amino acids. Germline-derived CDR1 and CDR2 are MNHNY and SVGAGI (reference sequence). Trimming left V 4 bases short and J 0 bases short, with 12 bases between.

The CDR3 loop reads CTSSLNGRPYEQYF. CDR3 sequence (DNA): TGCACCAGCAGCCTAAATGGGAGGCCCTACGAGCAGTACTTC. The chain combines TRBV1 with TRBJ2-7; the table's D call of TRBD2 was not tested on the DNA. TRBV1 is an annotated pseudogene. This CDR3 has 14 amino acids.

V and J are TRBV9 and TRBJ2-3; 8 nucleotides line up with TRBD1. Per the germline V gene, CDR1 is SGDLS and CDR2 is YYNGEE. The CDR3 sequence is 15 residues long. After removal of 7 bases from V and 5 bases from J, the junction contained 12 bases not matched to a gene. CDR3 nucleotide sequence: TGTGCCAGCGCTTCTCTGGCAGGGGGCGGAGATACGCAGTATTTT. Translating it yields CASASLAGGGDTQYF. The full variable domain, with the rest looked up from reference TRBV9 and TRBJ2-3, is DSGVTQTPKHLITATGQRVTLRCSPRSGDLSVYWYQQSLDQGLQFLIQYYNGEERAKGNILERFSAQQFPDLHSELNLSSLELGDSALYFCASASLAGGGDTQYFGPGTRLTVL.

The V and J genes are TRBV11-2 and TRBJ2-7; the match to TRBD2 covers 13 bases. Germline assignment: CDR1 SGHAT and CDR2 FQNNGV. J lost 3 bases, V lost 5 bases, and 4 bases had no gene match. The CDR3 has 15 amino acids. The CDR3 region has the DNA TGTGCCAGCAGCCTAGGACTAGCGGGAGTCTACGAGCAGTACTTC. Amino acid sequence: CASSLGLAGVYEQYF.

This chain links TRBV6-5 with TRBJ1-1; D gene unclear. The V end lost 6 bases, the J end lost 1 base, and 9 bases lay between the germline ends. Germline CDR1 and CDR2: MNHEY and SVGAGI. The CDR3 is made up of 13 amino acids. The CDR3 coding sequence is TGTGCCAGCAGAGTACACGAGAACACTGAAGCTTTCTTT. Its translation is CASRVHENTEAFF.

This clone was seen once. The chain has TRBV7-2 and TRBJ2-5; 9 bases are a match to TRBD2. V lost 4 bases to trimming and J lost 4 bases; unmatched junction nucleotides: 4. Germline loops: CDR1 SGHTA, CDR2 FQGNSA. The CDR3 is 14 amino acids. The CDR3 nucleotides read TGTGCCAGCAGCTCGGGACTAGCCGGAGAGACCCAGTACTTC. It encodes CASSSGLAGETQYF.